The rows below give T cell receptor beta chains drawn from one sample of a study of T cells expressing NK-cell markers. TCRdb re-called the 5' RACE reads and shows each CDR3 protein once, DNA omitted. The sample data list 200,000 to 300,000 distinct CDR3 sequences. Sequenced sample: blood T cells: a sorted CD56 or NKG2C T cell subset, CD4+ or CD8+ T cells, or bulk PBMC T cells (not recorded which). These receptors originate from a woman between 18 and 70 years old in good health. The CDR3 runs from the conserved cysteine through the conserved F or W.

V gene: TRBV18; J gene: TRBJ2-1; CDR3 protein: CASSPASGAYNEQFF
V gene: TRBV20-1; J gene: TRBJ2-7; CDR3 protein: CSARVGGGIFEQYF
V gene: TRBV10-2; J gene: TRBJ1-3; CDR3 protein: CASSRGTDGNTIYF
V gene: TRBV28; J gene: TRBJ1-3; CDR3 protein: CASSTGRPSSGNTIYF
V gene: TRBV10-3; J gene: TRBJ2-3; CDR3 protein: CAISESHRTDTQYF
V gene: TRBV28; J gene: TRBJ2-3; CDR3 protein: CASSSGVDTQYF
V gene: TRBV9; J gene: TRBJ1-6; CDR3 protein: CASSVAQGGRSPLHF
V gene: TRBV5-1; J gene: TRBJ2-7; CDR3 protein: CASSWETGFGEQYF
V gene: TRBV3-1; J gene: TRBJ1-1; CDR3 protein: CASSHHGDNTEAFF
V gene: TRBV27; J gene: TRBJ1-1; CDR3 protein: CASSPEDRGDTEAFF
V gene: TRBV15; J gene: TRBJ1-1; CDR3 protein: CATSRETGGGTEAFF
V gene: TRBV10-3; J gene: TRBJ2-7; CDR3 protein: CAISGTGTYEQYF
V gene: TRBV6-4; J gene: TRBJ1-1; CDR3 protein: CASRDSTRENTEAFF
V gene: TRBV29-1; J gene: TRBJ2-2; CDR3 protein: CSVEGDHPITGELFF
V gene: TRBV4-3; J gene: TRBJ2-3; CDR3 protein: CASSQVEASLTGYSDTQYF
V gene: TRBV20-1; J gene: TRBJ2-2; CDR3 protein: CSARGGDLNTGELFF
V gene: TRBV3-1; J gene: TRBJ1-5; CDR3 protein: CASSRSETQPQHF
V gene: TRBV10-3; J gene: TRBJ2-3; CDR3 protein: CAISHGLALGTDTQYF
V gene: TRBV7-2; J gene: TRBJ2-5; CDR3 protein: CASSWEVETQYF
V gene: TRBV21-1; J gene: TRBJ1-1; CDR3 protein: CASRDRDRGYTEAFF
V gene: TRBV12-3/TRBV12-4; J gene: TRBJ2-3; CDR3 protein: CASSFGQGQFPSTDTQYF
V gene: TRBV2; J gene: TRBJ2-3; CDR3 protein: CASSRDGTDTQYF
V gene: TRBV6-5; J gene: TRBJ1-1; CDR3 protein: CASARGDTEAFF
V gene: TRBV11-2; J gene: TRBJ2-7; CDR3 protein: CASSSYLGVRDRAYEQYF
V gene: TRBV11-2; J gene: TRBJ1-5; CDR3 protein: CASSPDSYNQPQHF
V gene: TRBV2; J gene: TRBJ2-5; CDR3 protein: CASSEPVVLETQYF
V gene: TRBV12-3/TRBV12-4; J gene: TRBJ1-5; CDR3 protein: CASSFRAVRQPQHF
V gene: TRBV5-5; J gene: TRBJ2-5; CDR3 protein: CASSRRLAGYQETQYF
V gene: TRBV11-1; J gene: TRBJ1-1; CDR3 protein: CASSFHTGQGGENTEAFF
V gene: TRBV27; J gene: TRBJ2-2; CDR3 protein: CASSSRVGRTYTGELFF
V gene: TRBV7-2; J gene: TRBJ2-1; CDR3 protein: CASSPTETKNEQFF
V gene: TRBV10-3; J gene: TRBJ2-7; CDR3 protein: CAISESAGGPYEQYF
V gene: TRBV5-1; J gene: TRBJ2-7; CDR3 protein: CASSLTGTGSYEQYF
V gene: TRBV6-1; J gene: TRBJ2-5; CDR3 protein: CATGTGGRNEETQYF
V gene: TRBV20-1; J gene: TRBJ2-2; CDR3 protein: CSAGRGTGELFF
V gene: TRBV12-3/TRBV12-4; J gene: TRBJ2-7; CDR3 protein: CASSPWDRGRDEQYF
V gene: TRBV5-1; J gene: TRBJ2-2; CDR3 protein: CASSFERAETGELFF
V gene: TRBV18; J gene: TRBJ1-1; CDR3 protein: CASSPPSRGEAFF
V gene: TRBV6-2/TRBV6-3; J gene: TRBJ1-1; CDR3 protein: CASTQGRAFGYLNTEAFF
V gene: TRBV18; J gene: TRBJ2-5; CDR3 protein: CASSPRGSGKETQYF
V gene: TRBV7-7; J gene: TRBJ2-2; CDR3 protein: CASSLTTLNTGELFF
V gene: TRBV12-3/TRBV12-4; J gene: TRBJ1-5; CDR3 protein: CASSLEQGAHPQHF
V gene: TRBV3-1; J gene: TRBJ2-3; CDR3 protein: CASSPWLEGTDTQYF
V gene: TRBV19; J gene: TRBJ2-3; CDR3 protein: CASRSKLAGVGDTQYF
V gene: TRBV20-1; J gene: TRBJ2-5; CDR3 protein: CSAKRPKTGHETQYF
V gene: TRBV20-1; J gene: TRBJ1-2; CDR3 protein: CSARGQAWGGYTF
V gene: TRBV23-1; J gene: TRBJ1-5; CDR3 protein: CASSHRTGPIKQPQHF
V gene: TRBV28; J gene: TRBJ2-5; CDR3 protein: CASSPQFPRTQYF
V gene: TRBV7-6; J gene: TRBJ2-1; CDR3 protein: CASSLVMVNEQFF
V gene: TRBV6-1; J gene: TRBJ1-1; CDR3 protein: CASKGVLMNTEAFF
V gene: TRBV29-1; J gene: TRBJ2-6; CDR3 protein: CSVLGGPGGNVLTF
V gene: TRBV30; J gene: TRBJ2-7; CDR3 protein: CAWRGRAGNYEQYF
V gene: TRBV6-5; J gene: TRBJ1-2; CDR3 protein: CASSYSKTGGFGYTF
V gene: TRBV5-1; J gene: TRBJ2-1; CDR3 protein: CASSSGLAGVNEQFF
V gene: TRBV7-3; J gene: TRBJ2-7; CDR3 protein: CASSPQGQGSYEQYF
V gene: TRBV9; J gene: TRBJ1-6; CDR3 protein: CASSVEHGGNSPLHF
V gene: TRBV20-1; J gene: TRBJ2-1; CDR3 protein: CSATGDGSYNEQFF
V gene: TRBV10-3; J gene: TRBJ2-3; CDR3 protein: CASTSADTQYF